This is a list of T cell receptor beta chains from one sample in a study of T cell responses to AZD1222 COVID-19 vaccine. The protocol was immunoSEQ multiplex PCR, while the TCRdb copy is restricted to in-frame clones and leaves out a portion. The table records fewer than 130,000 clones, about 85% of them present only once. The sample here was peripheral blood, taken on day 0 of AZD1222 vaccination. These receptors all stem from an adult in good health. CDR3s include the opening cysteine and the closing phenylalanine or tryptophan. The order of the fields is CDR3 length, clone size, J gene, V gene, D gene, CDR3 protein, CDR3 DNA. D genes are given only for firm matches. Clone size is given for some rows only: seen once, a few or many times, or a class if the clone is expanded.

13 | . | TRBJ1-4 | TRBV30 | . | CAWSVQKGTELFF | TGTGCCTGGAGTGTACAGAAGGGCACGGAACTGTTTTTT
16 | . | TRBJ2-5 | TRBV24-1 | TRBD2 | CATSDYGLAGEETQYF | TGTGCCACCAGTGATTACGGACTAGCGGGAGAAGAGACCCAGTACTTC
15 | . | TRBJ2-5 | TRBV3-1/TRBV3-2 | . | CASSQAVAVQETQYF | TGTGCCAGCAGCCAAGCGGTGGCGGTCCAAGAGACCCAGTACTTC
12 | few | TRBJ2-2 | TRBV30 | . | CAWSVNTGELFF | TGTGCCTGGAGTGTTAATACCGGGGAGCTGTTTTTT
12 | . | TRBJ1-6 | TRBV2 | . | CASNEGTSLLHF | TGTGCCAGCAATGAGGGGACGTCTCTCCTCCACTTT
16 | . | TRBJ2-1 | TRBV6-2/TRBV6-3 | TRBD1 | CASSRDRESSHNEQFF | TGTGCCAGCAGTAGAGACAGGGAGAGTTCTCACAATGAGCAGTTCTTC
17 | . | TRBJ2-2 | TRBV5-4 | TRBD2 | CASSGGVGQANTGELFF | TGTGCCAGCAGCGGGGGGGTAGGGCAAGCGAACACCGGGGAGCTGTTTTTT
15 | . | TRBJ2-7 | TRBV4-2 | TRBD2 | CASSQSSGSTYEQYF | TGTGCCAGCAGCCAATCTAGCGGGTCCACCTACGAGCAGTACTTC
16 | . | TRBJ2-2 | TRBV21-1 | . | CASSTRDPGYTGELFF | TGTGCCAGCAGCACCCGGGATCCGGGGTACACCGGGGAGCTGTTTTTT
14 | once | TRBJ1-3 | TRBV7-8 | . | CASSSGPSGNTIYF | TGTGCCAGCAGCAGCGGTCCCTCTGGAAACACCATATATTTT
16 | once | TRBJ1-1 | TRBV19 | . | CASSISGALLGSEAFF | TGTGCCAGTAGTATCAGCGGGGCACTGCTTGGCTCTGAAGCTTTCTTT
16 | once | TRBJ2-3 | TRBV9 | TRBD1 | CASSARQGANTDTQYF | TGTGCCAGCAGCGCCAGACAGGGGGCTAACACAGATACGCAGTATTTT
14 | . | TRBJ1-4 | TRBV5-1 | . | CASSLDGFNEKLFF | TGCGCCAGCAGCTTGGACGGATTTAATGAAAAACTGTTTTTT
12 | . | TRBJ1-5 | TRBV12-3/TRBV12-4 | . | CASSFSIQPQHF | TGTGCCAGCAGTTTCTCAATCCAGCCCCAGCATTTT
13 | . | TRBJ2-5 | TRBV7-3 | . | CASSLGSEETQYF | TGTGCCAGCAGCTTAGGCTCCGAAGAGACCCAGTACTTC
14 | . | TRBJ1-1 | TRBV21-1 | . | CARDLRRAAAEAFF | TGTGCCAGAGATCTCCGAAGGGCGGCCGCTGAAGCTTTCTTT
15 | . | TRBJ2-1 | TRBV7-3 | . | CASSLGGNRRNEQFF | TGTGCCAGCAGCTTAGGCGGGAATCGGCGCAATGAGCAGTTCTTC
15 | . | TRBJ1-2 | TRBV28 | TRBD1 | CASISDRGLRYGYTF | TGTGCCAGCATTTCCGACAGGGGGCTGCGGTATGGCTACACCTTC
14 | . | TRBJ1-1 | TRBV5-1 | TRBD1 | CASSGTQGGTEAFF | TGCGCCAGCAGCGGGACGCAGGGGGGCACTGAAGCTTTCTTT
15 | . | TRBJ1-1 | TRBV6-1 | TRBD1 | CASSDAGGPNTEAFF | TGTGCCAGCAGTGATGCAGGGGGACCGAACACTGAAGCTTTCTTT
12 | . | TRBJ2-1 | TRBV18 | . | CASSWPPGAQFF | TGTGCCAGCTCATGGCCCCCGGGGGCGCAGTTCTTC
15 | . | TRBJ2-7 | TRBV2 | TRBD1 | CASSILGTGAYEQYF | TGTGCCAGCAGTATCCTTGGGACAGGGGCCTACGAGCAGTACTTC
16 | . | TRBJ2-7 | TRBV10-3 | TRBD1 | CAISEIIGQGAKEQYF | TGTGCCATCAGTGAGATAATTGGACAGGGGGCTAAAGAGCAGTACTTC
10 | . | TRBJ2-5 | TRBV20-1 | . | CSARDETQYF | TGCAGTGCTAGGGATGAGACCCAGTACTTC
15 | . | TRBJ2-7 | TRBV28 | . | CASSRPDGSSYEQYF | TGTGCCAGCAGTCGTCCGGACGGGAGCTCCTACGAGCAGTACTTC
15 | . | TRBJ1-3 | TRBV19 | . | CASSTTVSSGNTIYF | TGTGCCAGTAGTACGACAGTCAGCTCTGGAAACACCATATATTTT
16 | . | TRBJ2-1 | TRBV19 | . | CASRGRWSTLANEQFF | TGTGCCAGTAGGGGTAGGTGGTCCACCCTCGCCAATGAGCAGTTCTTC
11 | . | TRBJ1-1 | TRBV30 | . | CAWSGSHEAFF | TGTGCCTGGAGTGGTAGCCACGAAGCTTTCTTT
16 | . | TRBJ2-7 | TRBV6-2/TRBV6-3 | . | CASSYSQAGIAYEQYF | TGTGCCAGCAGTTACTCGCAGGCAGGGATTGCCTACGAGCAGTACTTC
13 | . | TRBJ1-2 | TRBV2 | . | CASSSSGVHGYTF | TGTGCCAGCAGCAGTAGCGGGGTTCATGGCTACACCTTC
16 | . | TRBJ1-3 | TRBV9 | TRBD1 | CASSVGTGFSGNTIYF | TGTGCCAGCAGCGTAGGGACAGGTTTCTCTGGAAACACCATATATTTT
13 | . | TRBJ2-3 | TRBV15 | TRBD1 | CATSGDRRNTQYF | TGTGCCACCAGCGGGGACAGGAGGAATACGCAGTATTTT
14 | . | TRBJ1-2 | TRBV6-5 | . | CASRDLTGGRGYTF | TGTGCCAGCAGAGATCTTACTGGGGGTCGGGGCTACACCTTC
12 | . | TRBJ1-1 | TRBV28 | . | CASNPMGYKAFF | TGTGCCAGCAATCCAATGGGGTACAAAGCTTTCTTT
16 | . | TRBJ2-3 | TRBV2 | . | CASSATGSGETDTQYF | TGTGCCAGCAGTGCAACAGGGTCAGGTGAGACAGATACGCAGTATTTT
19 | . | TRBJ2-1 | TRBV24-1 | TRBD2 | CATSDLPPSGSNIWNEQFF | TGTGCCACCAGTGATCTCCCCCCTAGCGGCTCCAATATCTGGAATGAGCAGTTCTTC
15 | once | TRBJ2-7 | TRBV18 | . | CASSPSTGSSYEQYF | TGTGCCAGCTCACCTTCGACGGGGAGCTCCTACGAGCAGTACTTC
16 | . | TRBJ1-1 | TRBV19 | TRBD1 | CASSIAPGQGVPEAFF | TGTGCCAGTAGTATAGCGCCGGGACAGGGGGTTCCTGAAGCTTTCTTT
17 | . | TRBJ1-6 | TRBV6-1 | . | CASSEGWGGQGNSPLHF | TGTGCCAGCAGTGAGGGATGGGGGGGTCAGGGTAATTCACCCCTCCACTTT
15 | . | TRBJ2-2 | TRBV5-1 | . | CASSSTGASTGELFF | TGCGCCAGCAGCTCAACGGGGGCAAGTACCGGGGAGCTGTTTTTT
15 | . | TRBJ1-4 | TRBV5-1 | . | CASSGGRRGNEKLFF | TGCGCCAGCAGCGGGGGACGGCGGGGGAATGAAAAACTGTTTTTT
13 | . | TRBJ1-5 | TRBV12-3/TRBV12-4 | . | CASSYDSNQPQHF | TGTGCCAGCAGTTACGATAGCAATCAGCCCCAGCATTTT
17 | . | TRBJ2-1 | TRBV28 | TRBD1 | CASSPLTGALSYNEQFF | TGTGCCAGCAGTCCCTTGACAGGGGCCCTTTCCTACAATGAGCAGTTCTTC